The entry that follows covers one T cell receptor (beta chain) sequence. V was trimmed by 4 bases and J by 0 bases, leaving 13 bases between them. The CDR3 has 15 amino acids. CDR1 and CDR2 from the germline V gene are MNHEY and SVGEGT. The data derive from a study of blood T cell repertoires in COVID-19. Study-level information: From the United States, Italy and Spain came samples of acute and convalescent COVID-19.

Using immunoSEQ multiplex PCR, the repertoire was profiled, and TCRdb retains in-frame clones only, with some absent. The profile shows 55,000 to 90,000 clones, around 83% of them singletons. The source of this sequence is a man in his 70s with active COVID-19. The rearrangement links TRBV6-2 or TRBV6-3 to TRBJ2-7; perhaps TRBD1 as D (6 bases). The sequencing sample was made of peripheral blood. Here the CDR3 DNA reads TGTGCCAGCAGTTTTGGGGGCTACCCCTCCTACGAGCAGTACTTC. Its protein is CASSFGGYPSYEQYF.